The rows below give T cell receptor beta chains drawn from one sample of a study of blood T cell repertoires in COVID-19. Profiled with immunoSEQ multiplex PCR; TCRdb holds only in-frame clones, not every one. The sample contains approximately 110,000 clones, over 80% of which appear only once. The material sequenced was peripheral blood. Source of these receptors: a woman in her 50s with acute or convalescent COVID-19. Each CDR3 is given with its conserved first and last residue. D genes are given only for firm matches. Clone size is shown for a subset of rows, as once, few, many or a class of expanded clone.

>once|TRBV2|TRBJ2-7|TRBD2
TGTGCCAGCAGTGAGATGTCTAGCGGGAGCGGCGAGCAGTACTTC
CASSEMSSGSGEQYF
>-|TRBV11-2|TRBJ2-1|-
TGTGCCAGCAGCCTACAGGAGGGGAGCACCTACAATGAGCAGTTCTTC
CASSLQEGSTYNEQFF
>-|TRBV3-1/TRBV3-2|TRBJ1-2|-
TGTGCCAGCAGCCAAGAAAGCTTTGGTGGCTACACCTTC
CASSQESFGGYTF
>-|TRBV5-8|TRBJ2-1|-
TGTGCCAGCAGCTTGGATGGGGGGGCGCTCCCATTCTTC
CASSLDGGALPFF
>-|TRBV3-1/TRBV3-2|TRBJ2-7|TRBD2
TGTGCCAGCAGCCAAGAGAATCTGGCTAGCGGGGACGAGCAGTACTTC
CASSQENLASGDEQYF
>-|TRBV6-4|TRBJ2-3|TRBD2
TGTGCCAGCAGTGTGGGGACTAGCGGGGATGATACGCAGTATTTT
CASSVGTSGDDTQYF
>-|TRBV2|TRBJ2-1|TRBD1
TGTGCCAACCCAAAGACAGGGCAGTCCTACAATGAGCAGTTCTTC
CANPKTGQSYNEQFF
>-|TRBV28|TRBJ2-3|TRBD1
TGTGCCAGCAGTTTCTGGACAGGGGGAACAGATACGCAGTATTTT
CASSFWTGGTDTQYF
>-|TRBV10-1|TRBJ1-6|TRBD1
TGCGCCAGCAGTGAGAGCGGGACAGGGGGACATTCACCCCTCCACTTT
CASSESGTGGHSPLHF
>-|TRBV18|TRBJ1-3|TRBD1
TGTGCCAGCTCACCACCCCGGACAGGGCCGACCTTGGCTGGAAACACCATATATTTT
CASSPPRTGPTLAGNTIYF
>-|TRBV19|TRBJ1-2|-
TGTGCCAGTAGCCCCGGGGGGGGGTCCTATGGCTACACCTTC
CASSPGGGSYGYTF
>-|TRBV30|TRBJ1-5|TRBD1
TGTGCCTGGAGTTCACGGACAGGGGGCCGACAGCCCCAGCATTTT
CAWSSRTGGRQPQHF
>-|TRBV28|TRBJ2-3|TRBD1
TGTGCCAGCAGCCCTCTCGGGACAGGGAAAGATACGCAGTATTTT
CASSPLGTGKDTQYF
>-|TRBV18|TRBJ1-5|-
TGTGCCAGCTCACCTCAGGGTCTGGGGAATCAGCCCCAGCATTTT
CASSPQGLGNQPQHF
>-|TRBV6-4|TRBJ2-3|-
TGTGCCAGCAGGCAACCCTATTGCGGTAGCGAGGTTCCAGATACGCAGTATTTT
CASRQPYCGSEVPDTQYF
>-|TRBV28|TRBJ1-2|TRBD1
TGTGCCAGCACCGATTCCGGGACAGGGTTAAGCCATGGCTACACCTTC
CASTDSGTGLSHGYTF
>-|TRBV28|TRBJ1-1|-
TGTGCCAGCAGGCCTCCGACAGTCATGAACACTGAAGCTTTCTTT
CASRPPTVMNTEAFF
>-|TRBV28|TRBJ1-2|-
TGTGCCAGCAGTTTTGGGCAGAACTATGGCTACACCTTC
CASSFGQNYGYTF
>-|TRBV28|TRBJ2-1|TRBD2
TGTGCCAGCAGTTTAAGTGTTAGCGGGAGTTCCTACAATGAGCAGTTCTTC
CASSLSVSGSSYNEQFF
>-|TRBV9|TRBJ1-5|-
TGTGCCAGCAGCCCCCAGGCAGGGCTCAATCAGCCCCAGCATTTT
CASSPQAGLNQPQHF
>-|TRBV15|TRBJ1-5|-
TGTGCCACCACCTCTGGGGGCTATCAGCCCCAGCATTTT
CATTSGGYQPQHF
>once|TRBV19|TRBJ1-2|-
TGTGCCAGTACCTCGAGACGGGGGGGAAACTATGGCTACACCTTC
CASTSRRGGNYGYTF
>-|TRBV5-4|TRBJ1-3|TRBD1
TGTGCCAGCAGCCCGGACAGGGGGCGTGGAAACACCATATATTTT
CASSPDRGRGNTIYF
>-|TRBV6-5|TRBJ2-5|-
TGTGCCAGCAGGGCCGGGAGAGGACAAGAGACCCAGTACTTC
CASRAGRGQETQYF
>-|TRBV7-2|TRBJ2-3|TRBD2
TGTGCCAGCAGCTGGACTAGCTCCCTCACAGATACGCAGTATTTT
CASSWTSSLTDTQYF
>-|TRBV7-3|TRBJ2-5|TRBD1
TGTGCCAGCAGCCTGGACAGGGAAGAGACCCAGTACTTC
CASSLDREETQYF
>few|TRBV4-1|TRBJ1-2|-
TGCGCCAGCAGCCAACCCGGGACACAGAATGGCTACACCTTC
CASSQPGTQNGYTF
>-|TRBV6-2/TRBV6-3|TRBJ2-1|TRBD1
TGTGCCAGCAGTTCCCAGGGGGATGAGCAGTTCTTC
CASSSQGDEQFF
>-|TRBV19|TRBJ2-5|-
TGTGCCAGTACGACGGGCCGGGGAGAGACCCAGTACTTC
CASTTGRGETQYF
>-|TRBV19|TRBJ2-3|TRBD1
TGTGCCAGTAGTACCTCCGGGACAGGGGGCGCAGATACGCAGTATTTT
CASSTSGTGGADTQYF
>-|TRBV9|TRBJ1-1|-
TGTGCCAGCAGCGTAGTACCGGAGTACACTGAAGCTTTCTTT
CASSVVPEYTEAFF
>-|TRBV9|TRBJ2-2|-
TGTGCCAGCGAAGTAGCTTTGAACACCGGGGAGCTGTTTTTT
CASEVALNTGELFF